The sequence of this T cell receptor beta chain was determined in a study of T cell responses to AZD1222 COVID-19 vaccine. Broader study findings: Spike-wide vaccine-associated CD4 TCRs dominated at 160-218 and 743-854. Baseline antibody screening turned up just six seropositive AZD1222 recipients. Unmutated variant regions are reportedly the target of nearly half of TCRs that are spike-specific.

Sequenced by immunoSEQ multiplex PCR; TCRdb stores in-frame clones only, minus some. Seen here are about 160,000 clones, about 90% observed once, and the top ten hold less than 2.5%. The V gene lost 3 bases and the J gene lost 2 bases, with 10 bases spanning the gap. CDR1 and CDR2 (germline): LNHDA, SQIVND (reference sequence). This CDR3 comprises 14 residues. With respect to this clone: Its antigen is as yet unknown.

The sequence derives from an adult in good health. This chain links TRBV19 with TRBJ1-1, with D uncertain. Sequences were derived from peripheral blood, sampled on day 0 of AZD1222 vaccination. In nucleotides, the CDR3 is TGTGCCAGTAGTATTCAGCGGGGAAACACTGAAGCTTTCTTT. Translation gives CASSIQRGNTEAFF.